This T cell receptor (beta chain) was recorded in a study of CD8 T cells in ankylosing spondylitis. Whole-study findings and limits: Typical of ankylosing spondylitis blood, it appeared, was a TCR beta motif of several highly homologous variants.

The CDR3 covers 11 residues. In germline, CDR1 is SGHRS, CDR2 YFSETQ. Deletions cut 6 bases from V and 3 bases from J, with 6 bases between. One entry per CDR3 protein results from TCRdb running MiXCR on the 5' RACE reads. The sample includes about 340,000 distinct CDR3 sequences, around 15% of them seen just once. This clonotype was found many times. What it binds is unknown. The chain has TRBV5-1 and TRBJ1-1, with D unclear. The sequenced sample was blood, either unsorted or a sorted T cell fraction (not recorded which). The sequence derives from a male donor with ankylosing spondylitis or in good health (not recorded which). In nucleotides, the CDR3 is TGCGCCAGCAAGGCGGACACTGAAGCTTTCTTT. This translates into CASKADTEAFF.